This passage covers 12 T cell receptor beta chains from one sample sequenced in a study of T cell changes during pregnancy in multiple sclerosis. Profiling relied on immunoSEQ multiplex PCR, and the TCRdb table lists in-frame clones only, not all of them. The table lists about 77,000 clones, around 91% of them singletons, with approximately 2% in the top ten. Sequences were derived from peripheral blood, sampled before pregnancy. The receptors stem from a female donor with multiple sclerosis, enrolled in a pregnancy study.

The chain carries TRBV6-6 and TRBJ1-1; D is perhaps TRBD1 (5 bases). CDR3 length: 14 amino acids. Germline V gene lookup returns CDR1 MNHNY and CDR2 SVGAGI (reference sequence). V shed 0 bases and J shed 4 bases, with 9 bases lying between them. The CDR3 region is CASSYSEGSTEAFF. The CDR3 DNA is TGTGCCAGCAGTTACTCGGAGGGGAGCACTGAAGCTTTCTTT.

The chain employs TRBV19 and TRBJ2-7; 8 nucleotides match TRBD1. The CDR3 spans 15 residues. The germline gives CDR1 LNHDA, CDR2 SQIVND (reference sequence). Trimming removed 5 bases from V and 3 bases from J; junction bases left unmatched: 9. The CDR3 DNA sequence: TGTGCCAGTAGTTCGCGGCGGGACAGGCTCTACGAGCAGTACTTC. This sequence encodes CASSSRRDRLYEQYF. Looking up the rest from reference TRBV19 and TRBJ2-7 gives the full variable domain: DGGITQSPKYLFRKEGQNVTLSCEQNLNHDAMYWYRQDPGQGLRLIYYSQIVNDFQKGDIAEGYSVSREKKESFPLTVTSAQKNPTAFYLCASSSRRDRLYEQYFGPGTRLTVT.

The rearrangement links TRBV10-1 to TRBJ2-5; a weak D match, TRBD1 (5 bases). V was pared by 6 bases and J by 11 bases, with 19 bases between. The germline CDR1 and CDR2 sequences are WNHNN and SYGVQD (reference sequence). The CDR3 spans 13 residues. CDR3 sequence: CASRRGGRVSQYF. The CDR3 DNA reads as TGCGCCAGCAGAAGGGGTGGTCGGGTGTCTCAGTACTTC.

This rearrangement joins TRBV7-9 to TRBJ2-7; D possibly corresponds to TRBD2 (5 bases). Germline V gene data show CDR1 as SEHNR and CDR2 as FQNEAQ (reference sequence). V shed 8 bases and J shed 1 base, with 9 bases lying between them. CDR3 length: 12 residues. DNA for the CDR3: TGTGCCAGCTCGGGGATTTCCTACGAGCAGTACTTC. Protein sequence: CASSGISYEQYF.

This chain links TRBV5-1 with TRBJ1-4, with 7 bases identical to TRBD1. Germline V gives CDR1 SGHRS, CDR2 YFSETQ. After removal of 4 bases from V and 7 bases from J, the junction contained 4 bases not matched to a gene. This CDR3 is built from 13 residues. For the CDR3, the DNA is TGCGCCAGCAGCGGAAACAGGGGTGAAAAACTGTTTTTT. This sequence encodes CASSGNRGEKLFF.

The rearrangement links TRBV2 to TRBJ1-1; 7 bases are shared with TRBD1. The CDR3 has 15 amino acids. The J segment lost 4 bases and the V segment lost 7 bases, leaving 12 bases of the junction unmatched. Per the germline V gene, CDR1 is SNHLY and CDR2 is FYNNEI. The CDR3 sequence: CASISNRGRGTEAFF. The DNA for the CDR3 is TGTGCCAGCATCTCCAACAGGGGTCGGGGCACTGAAGCTTTCTTT.

This clone came up once. This rearrangement joins TRBV7-9 to TRBJ2-1; 7 bases fit TRBD1. This CDR3 comprises 16 residues. V dropped 4 bases and J dropped 4; count of bases not matched to a gene: 10. The germline V gene encodes CDR1 SEHNR and CDR2 FQNEAQ (reference sequence). The chain's CDR3 is CASSSIRQGRYNEQFF. The DNA of the CDR3 is TGTGCCAGCAGCTCAATTCGACAGGGTCGGTACAATGAGCAGTTCTTC.

The J gene is TRBJ1-5, the V gene TRBV28, with 11 bases lining up with TRBD1. V was pared by 7 bases and J by 7 bases, with 9 bases of the junction left unmatched. The CDR3 has 15 residues. Germline V lookup: CDR1 MDHEN, CDR2 SYDVKM. CDR3 protein: CASTQDRGLRQPQHF. The DNA of the CDR3 is TGTGCCAGCACGCAGGACAGGGGGCTCCGGCAGCCCCAGCATTTT.

The chain joins TRBV7-2 to TRBJ1-2, with 7 bases identical to TRBD1. Germline values: CDR1 SGHTA, CDR2 FQGNSA. This CDR3 has 14 amino acids. After removal of 6 bases from V and 4 bases from J, the junction contained 8 bases not matched to a gene. The CDR3 spells CASRRQGGSYGYTF. The DNA for the CDR3 is TGTGCCAGCAGAAGACAGGGTGGCTCCTATGGCTACACCTTC.

The chain recombines TRBV7-2 with TRBJ2-3; D unclear. Germline CDR1 is SGHTA and CDR2 is FQGNSA. V was trimmed by 1 base and J by 2 bases, leaving 7 bases between them. The CDR3 consists of 14 residues. In DNA, the CDR3 is TGTGCCAGCAGCTTAGATCTTTACACAGATACGCAGTATTTT. Encoded protein: CASSLDLYTDTQYF. The whole variable domain, remainder taken from reference TRBV7-2 and TRBJ2-3, is GAGVSQSPSNKVTEKGKDVELRCDPISGHTALYWYRQSLGQGLEFLIYFQGNSAPDKSGLPSDRFSAERTGGSVSTLTIQRTQQEDSAVYLCASSLDLYTDTQYFGPGTRLTVL.

This chain connects TRBV27 to TRBJ1-2, with TRBD1 identical over 9 bases. After removal of 8 bases from V and 3 bases from J, the junction contained 7 bases not matched to a gene. Germline-derived CDR1 and CDR2 are MNHEY and SMNVEV (reference sequence). The CDR3 runs to 14 residues. The CDR3 protein is CASRKTGGDYGYTF. CDR3 in DNA: TGTGCCAGCCGAAAAACAGGGGGCGACTATGGCTACACCTTC.

This chain joins TRBV19 and TRBJ2-7, with TRBD1 identical over 10 bases. This CDR3 spans 15 amino acids. Germline CDR1 is LNHDA and CDR2 is SQIVND (reference sequence). V was pared by 3 bases and J by 4 bases, with 6 bases of the junction left unmatched. The CDR3 here is CASSIRTGGEYEQYF. CDR3 bases: TGTGCCAGTAGTATTAGGACAGGGGGTGAATACGAGCAGTACTTC.